Given below is one T cell receptor (beta chain) in context. This specimen comes from a study of control samples from healthy donors and cancer patients. V was cut by 3 bases and J by 4 bases, with 15 bases left in between. Germline V gene data show CDR1 as LGHNA and CDR2 as YSLEER. The CDR3 extends over 15 amino acids. TCRdb keeps only in-frame clones here, not all; method: immunoSEQ multiplex PCR. The sample holds about 140,000 clones, roughly 89% seen once. Sequenced input: blood. The sequence was obtained from a young man in good health. This sequence joins TRBV4-3 and TRBJ1-2, with D hard to call. The CDR3 region is CASSHLTSGVYGYTF. Written as DNA, the CDR3 is TGCGCCAGCAGCCACTTGACATCTGGGGTCTATGGCTACACCTTC.